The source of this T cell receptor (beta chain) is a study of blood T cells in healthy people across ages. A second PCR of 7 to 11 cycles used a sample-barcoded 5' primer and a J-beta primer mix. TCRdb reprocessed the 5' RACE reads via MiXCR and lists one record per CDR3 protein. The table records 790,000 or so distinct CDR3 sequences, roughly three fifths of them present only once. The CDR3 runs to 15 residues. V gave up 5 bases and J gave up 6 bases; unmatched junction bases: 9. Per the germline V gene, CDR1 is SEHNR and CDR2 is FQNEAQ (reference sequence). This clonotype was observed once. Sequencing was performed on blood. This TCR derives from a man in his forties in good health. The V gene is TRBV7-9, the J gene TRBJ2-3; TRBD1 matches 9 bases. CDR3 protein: CASSRRQGGLDTQYF. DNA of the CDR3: TGTGCCAGCAGCCGCCGACAGGGGGGTTTGGATACGCAGTATTTT.